This T cell receptor beta chain was sequenced in a study of control samples from healthy donors and cancer patients. The data were produced by immunoSEQ multiplex PCR, yet TCRdb's version contains in-frame clones alone and is incomplete. Among roughly 99,000 clones, almost 85% were seen once, and the ten largest hold 2% to 2.5%. The source material was blood. The sequence was obtained from a man aged 60 to 69 in good health.

CDR3 DNA sequence: TGTGCCACCAGTGAGGGGACAGCCGCCAAAAACATTCAGTACTTC. Translated, it gives CATSEGTAAKNIQYF. The chain carries TRBV24-1 and TRBJ2-4, with 7 bases fitting TRBD1. The CDR3 runs to 15 residues. V trimming: 4 bases; J trimming: 1 base; junction bases outside the gene matches: 3. CDR1 and CDR2 from the germline V gene are KGHDR and SFDVKD.